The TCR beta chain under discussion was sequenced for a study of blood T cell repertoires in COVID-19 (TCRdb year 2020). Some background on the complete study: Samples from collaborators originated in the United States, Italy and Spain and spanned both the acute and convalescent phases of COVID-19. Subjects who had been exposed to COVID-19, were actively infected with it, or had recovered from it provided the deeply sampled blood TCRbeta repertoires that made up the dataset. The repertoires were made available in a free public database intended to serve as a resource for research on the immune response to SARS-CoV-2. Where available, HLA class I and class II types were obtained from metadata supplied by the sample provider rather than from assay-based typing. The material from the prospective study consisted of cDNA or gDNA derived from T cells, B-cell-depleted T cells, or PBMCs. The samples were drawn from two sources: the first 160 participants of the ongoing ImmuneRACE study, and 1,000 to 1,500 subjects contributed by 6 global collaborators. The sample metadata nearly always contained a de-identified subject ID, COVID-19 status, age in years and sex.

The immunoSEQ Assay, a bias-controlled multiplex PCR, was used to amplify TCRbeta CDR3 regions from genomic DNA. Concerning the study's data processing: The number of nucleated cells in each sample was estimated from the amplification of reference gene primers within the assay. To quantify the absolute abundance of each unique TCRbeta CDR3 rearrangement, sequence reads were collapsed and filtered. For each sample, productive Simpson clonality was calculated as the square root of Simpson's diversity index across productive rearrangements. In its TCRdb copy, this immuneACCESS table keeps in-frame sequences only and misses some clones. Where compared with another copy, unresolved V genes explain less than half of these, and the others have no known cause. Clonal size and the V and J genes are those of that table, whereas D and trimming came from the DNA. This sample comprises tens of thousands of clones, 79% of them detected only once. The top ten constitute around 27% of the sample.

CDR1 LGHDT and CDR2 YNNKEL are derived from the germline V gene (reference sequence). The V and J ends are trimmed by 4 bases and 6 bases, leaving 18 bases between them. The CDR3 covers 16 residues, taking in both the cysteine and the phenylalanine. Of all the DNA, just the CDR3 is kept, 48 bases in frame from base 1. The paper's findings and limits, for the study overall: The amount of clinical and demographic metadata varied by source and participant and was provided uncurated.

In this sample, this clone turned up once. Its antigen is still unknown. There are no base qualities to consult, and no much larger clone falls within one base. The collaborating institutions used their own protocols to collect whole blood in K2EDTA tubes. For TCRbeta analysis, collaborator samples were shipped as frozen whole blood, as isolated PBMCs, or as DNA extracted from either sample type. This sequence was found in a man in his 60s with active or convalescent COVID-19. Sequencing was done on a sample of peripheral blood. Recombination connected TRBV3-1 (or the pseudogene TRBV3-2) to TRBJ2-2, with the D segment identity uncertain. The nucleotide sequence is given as TGTGCCAGCAGCCCATTCGTAAACTCGGGTTCCGGGGAGCTGTTTTTT. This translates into CASSPFVNSGSGELFF.